A selection of T cell receptor beta chains follows, all from one sample in a study of cytomegalovirus exposure and HLA in healthy donors. Clones were sequenced by immunoSEQ multiplex PCR, and TCRdb holds only the in-frame ones, with some missing. The sample yields 150,000 to 200,000 clones, roughly 85% seen once. Source material: PBMCs. All receptors derive from a man between 18 and 29 years old in good health and CMV-seropositive. CDR3s include the opening cysteine and the closing phenylalanine or tryptophan. Fields, in order: V gene, J gene, clone size, D gene, CDR3 DNA, CDR3 protein. The D gene is left open where the match is weak. Size is omitted from some rows. Given values are once, few, many or a class for expanded clones.

v_gene: TRBV9; j_gene: TRBJ2-1; abundance: -; d_gene: -; CDR3nt: TGTGCCAGCAGCGCCGATTTGCGGGATGAGCAGTTCTTC; CDR3aa: CASSADLRDEQFF
v_gene: TRBV27; j_gene: TRBJ1-5; abundance: -; d_gene: -; CDR3nt: TGTGCCAGCAGTTTATCTGCCCCGGGGGTCGGCAATCAGCCCCAGCATTTT; CDR3aa: CASSLSAPGVGNQPQHF
v_gene: TRBV5-1; j_gene: TRBJ2-7; abundance: -; d_gene: TRBD2; CDR3nt: TGCGCCAGCAGCACTTCGACTAGCGGCGCCTACGAGCAGTACTTC; CDR3aa: CASSTSTSGAYEQYF
v_gene: TRBV15; j_gene: TRBJ1-5; abundance: once; d_gene: TRBD1; CDR3nt: TGTGCCACCAGCAGAGACCGGGACAGCCCCCTGTCCCAGCATTTT; CDR3aa: CATSRDRDSPLSQHF
v_gene: TRBV7-9; j_gene: TRBJ1-1; abundance: -; d_gene: -; CDR3nt: TGTGCCAGCAGCTCCTTTCTCGACAGCCACACTGAAGCTTTCTTT; CDR3aa: CASSSFLDSHTEAFF
v_gene: TRBV11-3; j_gene: TRBJ1-1; abundance: -; d_gene: -; CDR3nt: TGTGCCAGCAGCTTCTCCGACACTGAAGCTTTCTTT; CDR3aa: CASSFSDTEAFF
v_gene: TRBV7-8; j_gene: TRBJ2-3; abundance: -; d_gene: -; CDR3nt: TGTGCCAGCAGCTTGACGGGGGATACGCAGTATTTT; CDR3aa: CASSLTGDTQYF
v_gene: TRBV4-1; j_gene: TRBJ2-5; abundance: once; d_gene: -; CDR3nt: TGCGCCAGCAGCCAAGATCAGGACAGAAGGTACCAAGAGACCCAGTACTTC; CDR3aa: CASSQDQDRRYQETQYF
v_gene: TRBV6-5; j_gene: TRBJ1-1; abundance: few; d_gene: -; CDR3nt: TGTGCCAGCAGTTACTCGGTCCTAACGGAAGCTTTCTTT; CDR3aa: CASSYSVLTEAFF
v_gene: TRBV9; j_gene: TRBJ2-3; abundance: -; d_gene: TRBD2; CDR3nt: TGTGCCAGCAGCGTGAGGCGGGGGGGCGCAGATACGCAGTATTTT; CDR3aa: CASSVRRGGADTQYF
v_gene: TRBV11-2; j_gene: TRBJ2-5; abundance: -; d_gene: TRBD1; CDR3nt: TGTGCCAGCAGCTTAGGCCCCTTGGGACAGGGGAGTCGAGAGACCCAGTACTTC; CDR3aa: CASSLGPLGQGSRETQYF
v_gene: TRBV5-1; j_gene: TRBJ2-2; abundance: -; d_gene: TRBD2; CDR3nt: TGCGCCAGCAGCTCGACAGGCGGGGGGGCCGGGGAGCTGTTTTTT; CDR3aa: CASSSTGGGAGELFF
v_gene: TRBV27; j_gene: TRBJ2-1; abundance: -; d_gene: TRBD1; CDR3nt: TGTGCCAGCAGCTCGCCCAGGGGGACGTATGAGCAGTTCTTC; CDR3aa: CASSSPRGTYEQFF
v_gene: TRBV5-4; j_gene: TRBJ2-1; abundance: -; d_gene: TRBD2; CDR3nt: TGTGCCAGCAGCTTAGAGACTAGCAGCTACAATGAGCAGTTCTTC; CDR3aa: CASSLETSSYNEQFF
v_gene: TRBV6-5; j_gene: TRBJ2-7; abundance: -; d_gene: TRBD1; CDR3nt: TGTGCCAGCAGTTACTCGACCGGACAGGGCTACGAGCAGTACTTC; CDR3aa: CASSYSTGQGYEQYF
v_gene: TRBV7-9; j_gene: TRBJ2-2; abundance: -; d_gene: TRBD2; CDR3nt: TGTGCCAGCAGCTTAGCGGGCGGAGCGGGGCGACTTAACACCGGGGAGCTGTTTTTT; CDR3aa: CASSLAGGAGRLNTGELFF
v_gene: TRBV29-1; j_gene: TRBJ1-2; abundance: few; d_gene: -; CDR3nt: TGCAGCGTCTCGAACCTCGGGAACTATGGCTACACCTTC; CDR3aa: CSVSNLGNYGYTF
v_gene: TRBV11-2; j_gene: TRBJ1-1; abundance: few; d_gene: -; CDR3nt: TGTGCCAGCAGCTTAGGTCGGGGTCGGGACACTGAAGCTTTCTTT; CDR3aa: CASSLGRGRDTEAFF
v_gene: TRBV11-2; j_gene: TRBJ1-5; abundance: few; d_gene: TRBD1; CDR3nt: TGTGCCAGCAGCTTAGGGGCAGGGGGCTTCAATCAGCCCCAGCATTTT; CDR3aa: CASSLGAGGFNQPQHF
v_gene: TRBV11-2; j_gene: TRBJ2-3; abundance: -; d_gene: -; CDR3nt: TGTGCCAGCAGCACAGGGAGTGCTCGGACAGATACGCAGTATTTT; CDR3aa: CASSTGSARTDTQYF
v_gene: TRBV9; j_gene: TRBJ2-2; abundance: -; d_gene: -; CDR3nt: TGTGCCAGCAGCGTAGTGTCCGGGGCCGGGGAGCTGTTTTTT; CDR3aa: CASSVVSGAGELFF